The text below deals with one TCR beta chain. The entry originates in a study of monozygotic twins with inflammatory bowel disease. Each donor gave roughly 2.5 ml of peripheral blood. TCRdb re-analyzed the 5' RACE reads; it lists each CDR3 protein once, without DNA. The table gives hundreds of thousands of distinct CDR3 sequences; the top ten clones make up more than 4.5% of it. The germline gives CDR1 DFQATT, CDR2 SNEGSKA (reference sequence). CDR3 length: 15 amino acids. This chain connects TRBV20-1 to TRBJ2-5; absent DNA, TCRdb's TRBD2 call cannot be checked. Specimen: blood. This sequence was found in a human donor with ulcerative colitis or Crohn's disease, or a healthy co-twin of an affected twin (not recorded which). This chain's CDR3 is CSAGEKRGMQETQYF.